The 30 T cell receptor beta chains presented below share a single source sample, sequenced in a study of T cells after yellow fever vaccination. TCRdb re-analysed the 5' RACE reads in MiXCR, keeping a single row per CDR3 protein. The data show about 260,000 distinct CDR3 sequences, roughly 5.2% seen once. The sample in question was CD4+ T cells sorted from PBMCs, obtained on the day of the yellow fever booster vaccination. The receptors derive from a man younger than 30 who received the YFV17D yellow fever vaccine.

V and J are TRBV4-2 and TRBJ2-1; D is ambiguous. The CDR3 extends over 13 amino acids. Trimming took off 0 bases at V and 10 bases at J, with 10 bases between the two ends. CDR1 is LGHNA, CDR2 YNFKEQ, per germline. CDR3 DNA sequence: TGTGCCAGCAGCCAAGAAGAAAGAGACGAGCAGTTCTTC. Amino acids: CASSQEERDEQFF.

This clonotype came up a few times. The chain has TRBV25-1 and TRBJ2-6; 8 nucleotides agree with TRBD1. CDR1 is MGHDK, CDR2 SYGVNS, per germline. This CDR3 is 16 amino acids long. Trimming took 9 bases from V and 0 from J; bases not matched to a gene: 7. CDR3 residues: CASGDRTNSGANVLTF. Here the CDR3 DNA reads TGTGCCAGTGGGGACAGGACCAACTCTGGGGCCAACGTCCTGACTTTC.

DNA of the CDR3: TGTGCCAGCAGCCGGACTAGCGGGGGGGTCAATGAGCAGTTCTTC. It codes for CASSRTSGGVNEQFF. The rearrangement joins TRBV6-2 or TRBV6-3 to TRBJ2-1, with 15 bases identical to TRBD2. Trimming removed 6 bases from V and 6 bases from J; junction bases left unmatched: 3. The CDR3 runs to 15 residues. Per the germline V gene, CDR1 is MNHEY and CDR2 is SVGEGT.

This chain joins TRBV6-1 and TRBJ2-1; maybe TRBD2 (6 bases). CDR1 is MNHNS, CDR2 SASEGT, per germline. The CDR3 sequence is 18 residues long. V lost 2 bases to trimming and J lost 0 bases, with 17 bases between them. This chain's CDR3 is CASSEWDSPLVSYNEQFF. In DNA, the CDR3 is TGTGCCAGCAGTGAATGGGACTCTCCCCTGGTCTCCTACAATGAGCAGTTCTTC.

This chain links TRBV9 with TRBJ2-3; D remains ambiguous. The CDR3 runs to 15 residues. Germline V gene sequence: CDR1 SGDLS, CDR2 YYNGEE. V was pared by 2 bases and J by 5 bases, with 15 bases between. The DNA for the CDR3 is TGTGCCAGCAGCGTCCCCCGCGGTTCTGGAGATACGCAGTATTTT. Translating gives CASSVPRGSGDTQYF.

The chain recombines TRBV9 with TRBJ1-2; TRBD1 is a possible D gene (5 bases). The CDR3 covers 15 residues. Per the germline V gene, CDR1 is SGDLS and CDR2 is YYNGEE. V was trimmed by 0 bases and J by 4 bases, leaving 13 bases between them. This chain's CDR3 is CASSVGAGFTYGYTF. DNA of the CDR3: TGTGCCAGCAGCGTAGGAGCAGGGTTTACCTATGGCTACACCTTC.

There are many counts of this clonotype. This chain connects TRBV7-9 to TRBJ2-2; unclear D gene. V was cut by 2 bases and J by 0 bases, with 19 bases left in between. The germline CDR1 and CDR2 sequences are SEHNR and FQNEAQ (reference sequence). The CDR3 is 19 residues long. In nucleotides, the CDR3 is TGTGCCAGCAGCTTACCAAACCTAGACCCCCGGGCGAACACCGGGGAGCTGTTTTTT. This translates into CASSLPNLDPRANTGELFF.

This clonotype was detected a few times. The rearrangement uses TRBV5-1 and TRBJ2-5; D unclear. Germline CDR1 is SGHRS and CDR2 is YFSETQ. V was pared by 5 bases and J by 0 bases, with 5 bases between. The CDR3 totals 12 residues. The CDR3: CASRVDQETQYF. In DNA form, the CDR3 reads TGCGCCAGCAGGGTAGACCAAGAGACCCAGTACTTC.

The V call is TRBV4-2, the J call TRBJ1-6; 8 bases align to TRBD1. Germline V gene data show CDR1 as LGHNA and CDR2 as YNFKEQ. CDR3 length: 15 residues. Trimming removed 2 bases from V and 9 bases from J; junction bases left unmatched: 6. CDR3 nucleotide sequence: TGTGCCAGCAGCCAAACCAGGGGGCGCGTTTCACCCCTCCACTTT. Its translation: CASSQTRGRVSPLHF.

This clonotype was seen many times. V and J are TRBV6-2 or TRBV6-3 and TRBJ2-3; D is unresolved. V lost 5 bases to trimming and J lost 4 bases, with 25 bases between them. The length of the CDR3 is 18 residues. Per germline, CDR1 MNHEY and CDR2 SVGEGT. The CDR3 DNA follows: TGTGCCAGCAGTCCCCTGGCCCTGACTCGCCTGGAGCCAGATACGCAGTATTTT. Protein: CASSPLALTRLEPDTQYF.

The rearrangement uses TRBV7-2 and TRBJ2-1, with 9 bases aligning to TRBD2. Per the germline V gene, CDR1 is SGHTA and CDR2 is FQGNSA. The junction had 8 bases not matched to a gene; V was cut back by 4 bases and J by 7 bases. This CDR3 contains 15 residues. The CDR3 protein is CASSSTSGRGNEQFF. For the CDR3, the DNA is TGTGCCAGCAGCTCGACTAGCGGACGGGGGAATGAGCAGTTCTTC.

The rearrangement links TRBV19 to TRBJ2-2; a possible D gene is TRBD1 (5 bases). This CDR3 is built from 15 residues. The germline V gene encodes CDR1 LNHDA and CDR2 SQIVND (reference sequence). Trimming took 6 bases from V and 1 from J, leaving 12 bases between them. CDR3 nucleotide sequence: TGTGCCAGTAGCTCTGAGACAGTGAACACCGGGGAGCTGTTTTTT. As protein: CASSSETVNTGELFF.

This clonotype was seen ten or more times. In nucleotides, the CDR3 is TGCAGCGTCGCCACTAGACAGGGGGTCGACGAGCAGTACTTC. Translating it yields CSVATRQGVDEQYF. The chain joins TRBV29-1 to TRBJ2-7; 9 bases agree with TRBD1. The J segment lost 5 bases and the V segment lost 6 bases, leaving 11 bases of the junction unmatched. Looked up from germline, CDR1 is SQVTM and CDR2 is ANQGSEA. This CDR3 is built from 14 residues.

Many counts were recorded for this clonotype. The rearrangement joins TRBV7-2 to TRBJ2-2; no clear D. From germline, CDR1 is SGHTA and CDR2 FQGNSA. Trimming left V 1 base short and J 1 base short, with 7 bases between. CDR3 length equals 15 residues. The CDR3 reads CASSLGRRNTGELFF. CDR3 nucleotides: TGTGCCAGCAGCTTAGGGCGGAGGAACACCGGGGAGCTGTTTTTT.

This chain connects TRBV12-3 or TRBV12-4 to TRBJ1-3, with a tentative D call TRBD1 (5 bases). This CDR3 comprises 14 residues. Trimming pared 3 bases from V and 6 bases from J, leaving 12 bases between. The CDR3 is CASSLSGTANTIYF. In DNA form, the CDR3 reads TGTGCCAGCAGTTTGAGCGGGACGGCAAACACCATATATTTT.

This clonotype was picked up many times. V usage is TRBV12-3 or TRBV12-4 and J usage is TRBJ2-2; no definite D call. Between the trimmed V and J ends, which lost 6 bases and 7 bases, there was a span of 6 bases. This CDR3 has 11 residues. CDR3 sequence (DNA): TGTGCCAGCAGACAAAACGGGGAGCTGTTTTTT. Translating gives CASRQNGELFF.

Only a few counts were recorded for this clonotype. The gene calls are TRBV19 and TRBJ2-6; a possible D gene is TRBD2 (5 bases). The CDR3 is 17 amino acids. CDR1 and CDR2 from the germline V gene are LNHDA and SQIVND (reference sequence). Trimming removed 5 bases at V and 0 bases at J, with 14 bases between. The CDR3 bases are TGTGCCAGTAGTCCCGACCTGGGAGCCTCTGGGGCCAACGTCCTGACTTTC. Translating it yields CASSPDLGASGANVLTF. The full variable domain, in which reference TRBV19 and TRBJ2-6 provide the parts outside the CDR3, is DGGITQSPKYLFRKEGQNVTLSCEQNLNHDAMYWYRQDPGQGLRLIYYSQIVNDFQKGDIAEGYSVSREKKESFPLTVTSAQKNPTAFYLCASSPDLGASGANVLTFGAGSRLTVL.

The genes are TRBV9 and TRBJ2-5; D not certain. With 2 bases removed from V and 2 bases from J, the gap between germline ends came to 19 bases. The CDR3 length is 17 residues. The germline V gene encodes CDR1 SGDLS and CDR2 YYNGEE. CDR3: CASSVGSGPPEQETQYF. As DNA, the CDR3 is TGTGCCAGCAGCGTGGGATCAGGTCCCCCGGAACAAGAGACCCAGTACTTC. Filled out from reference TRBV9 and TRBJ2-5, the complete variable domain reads DSGVTQTPKHLITATGQRVTLRCSPRSGDLSVYWYQQSLDQGLQFLIQYYNGEERAKGNILERFSAQQFPDLHSELNLSSLELGDSALYFCASSVGSGPPEQETQYFGPGTRLLVL.

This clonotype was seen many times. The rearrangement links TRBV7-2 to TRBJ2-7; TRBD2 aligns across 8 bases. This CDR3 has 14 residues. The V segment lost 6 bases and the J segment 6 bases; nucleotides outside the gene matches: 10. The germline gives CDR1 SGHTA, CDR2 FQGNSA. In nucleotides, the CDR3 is TGTGCCAGCAGTACCGTTGGTGCGGGGGGCGAGCAGTACTTC. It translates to CASSTVGAGGEQYF. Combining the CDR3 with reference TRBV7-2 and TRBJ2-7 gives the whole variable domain GAGVSQSPSNKVTEKGKDVELRCDPISGHTALYWYRQSLGQGLEFLIYFQGNSAPDKSGLPSDRFSAERTGGSVSTLTIQRTQQEDSAVYLCASSTVGAGGEQYFGPGTRLTVT.

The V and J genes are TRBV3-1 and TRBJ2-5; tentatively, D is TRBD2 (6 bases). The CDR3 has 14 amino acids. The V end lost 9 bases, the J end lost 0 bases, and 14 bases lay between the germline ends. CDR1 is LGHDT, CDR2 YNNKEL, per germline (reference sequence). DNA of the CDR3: TGTGCCAGTGCACCGCGGGGCTACCAAGAGACCCAGTACTTC. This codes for CASAPRGYQETQYF.

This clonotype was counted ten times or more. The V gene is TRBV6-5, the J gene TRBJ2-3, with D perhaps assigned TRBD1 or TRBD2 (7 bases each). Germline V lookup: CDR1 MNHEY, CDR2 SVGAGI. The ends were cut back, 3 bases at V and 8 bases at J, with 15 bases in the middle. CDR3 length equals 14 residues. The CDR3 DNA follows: TGTGCCAGCAGTTATCGGCAGGGGGGGAGTACGCAGTATTTT. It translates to CASSYRQGGSTQYF.

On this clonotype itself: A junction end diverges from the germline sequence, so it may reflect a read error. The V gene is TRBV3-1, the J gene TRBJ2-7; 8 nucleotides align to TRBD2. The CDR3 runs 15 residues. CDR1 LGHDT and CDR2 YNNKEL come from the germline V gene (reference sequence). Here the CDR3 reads CTSRCGTSGAYEQYF. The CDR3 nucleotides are TGTACCAGCCGCTGTGGAACTAGCGGCGCGTACGAGCAGTACTTC.

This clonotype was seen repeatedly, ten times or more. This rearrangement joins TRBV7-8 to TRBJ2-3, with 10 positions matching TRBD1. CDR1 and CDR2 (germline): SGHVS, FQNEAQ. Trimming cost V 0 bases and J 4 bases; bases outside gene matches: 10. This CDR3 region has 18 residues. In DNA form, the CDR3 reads TGTGCCAGCAGCTTAGCCCGACAGGGGGCGTTTAGTCCAGATACGCAGTATTTT. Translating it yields CASSLARQGAFSPDTQYF. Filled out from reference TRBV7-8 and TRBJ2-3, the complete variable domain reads GAGVSQSPRYKVAKRGQDVALRCDPISGHVSLFWYQQALGQGPEFLTYFQNEAQLDKSGLPSDRFFAERPEGSVSTLKIQRTQQEDSAVYLCASSLARQGAFSPDTQYFGPGTRLTVL.

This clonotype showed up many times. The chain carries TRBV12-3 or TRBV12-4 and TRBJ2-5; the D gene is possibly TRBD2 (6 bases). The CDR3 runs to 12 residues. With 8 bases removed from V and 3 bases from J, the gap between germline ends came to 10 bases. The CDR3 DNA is TGTGCCAGCTCCCGGAGGGAAGAGACCCAGTACTTC. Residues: CASSRREETQYF.

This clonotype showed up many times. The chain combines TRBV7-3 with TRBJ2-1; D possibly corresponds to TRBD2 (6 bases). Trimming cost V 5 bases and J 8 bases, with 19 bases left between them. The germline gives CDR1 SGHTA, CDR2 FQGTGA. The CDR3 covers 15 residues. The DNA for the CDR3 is TGTGCCAGCAGCCCTAGCCGGGACTCAATCGATGAGCAGTTCTTC. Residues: CASSPSRDSIDEQFF.

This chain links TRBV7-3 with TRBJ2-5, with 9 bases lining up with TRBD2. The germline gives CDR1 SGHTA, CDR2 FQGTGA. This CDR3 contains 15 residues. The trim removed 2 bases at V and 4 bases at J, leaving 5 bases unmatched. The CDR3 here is CASSLAGGLRETQYF. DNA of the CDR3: TGTGCCAGCAGCTTAGCGGGGGGGCTACGAGAGACCCAGTACTTC.

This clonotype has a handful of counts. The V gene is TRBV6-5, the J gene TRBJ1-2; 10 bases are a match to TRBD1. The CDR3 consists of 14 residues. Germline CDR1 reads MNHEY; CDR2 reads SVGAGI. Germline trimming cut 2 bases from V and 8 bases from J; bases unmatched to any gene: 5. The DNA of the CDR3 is TGTGCCAGCAGTTACGGGACAGGGGATGGAGGCTACACCTTC. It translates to CASSYGTGDGGYTF.

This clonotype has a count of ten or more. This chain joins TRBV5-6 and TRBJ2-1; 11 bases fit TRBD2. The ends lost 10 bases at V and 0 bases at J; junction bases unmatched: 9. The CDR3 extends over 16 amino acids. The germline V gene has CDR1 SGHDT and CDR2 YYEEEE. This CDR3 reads CAGTSGGPFSYNEQFF. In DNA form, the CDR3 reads TGTGCCGGAACTAGCGGGGGCCCTTTCTCCTACAATGAGCAGTTCTTC.

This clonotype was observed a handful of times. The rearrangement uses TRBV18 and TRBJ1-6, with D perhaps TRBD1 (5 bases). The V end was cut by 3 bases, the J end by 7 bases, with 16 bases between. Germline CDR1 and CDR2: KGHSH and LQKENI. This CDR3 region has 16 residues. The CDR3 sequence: CASSPMGPQTNSPLHF. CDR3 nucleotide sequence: TGTGCCAGCTCACCTATGGGGCCACAAACCAATTCACCCCTCCACTTT.

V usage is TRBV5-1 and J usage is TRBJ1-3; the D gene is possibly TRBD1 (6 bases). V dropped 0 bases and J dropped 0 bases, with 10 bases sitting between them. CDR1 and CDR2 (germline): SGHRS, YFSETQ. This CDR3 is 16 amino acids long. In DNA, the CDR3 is TGCGCCAGCAGCTTGGTAGGGGGTGGCTCTGGAAACACCATATATTTT. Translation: CASSLVGGGSGNTIYF. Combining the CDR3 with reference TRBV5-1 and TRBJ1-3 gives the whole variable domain KAGVTQTPRYLIKTRGQQVTLSCSPISGHRSVSWYQQTPGQGLQFLFEYFSETQRNKGNFPGRFSGRQFSNSRSEMNVSTLELGDSALYLCASSLVGGGSGNTIYFGEGSWLTVV.